The entry that follows covers one T cell receptor (beta chain) sequence. The antigen is undetermined. The entry originates in a study of cytomegalovirus exposure and HLA in healthy donors. Germline V gives CDR1 SGHKS, CDR2 YYEKEE (reference sequence). This CDR3 has 13 amino acids. The V end was cut by 2 bases, the J end by 3 bases, with 8 bases between. Overall study findings and caveats: Later analysis suggested links between common viral pathogens and several top significant clusters. Accurate prediction of most subjects' HLA-A and HLA-B alleles from TCR beta sequences was reported.

60 Vbeta and 13 Jbeta primers were used in PCR. TCRdb's copy holds only in-frame clones and misses some; the assay was immunoSEQ multiplex PCR. Of under 250,000 clones in the sample, roughly 78% were seen once. The material sequenced was PBMCs. The gene calls are TRBV5-5 and TRBJ1-1; D is uncertain. This receptor was identified in a boy aged 5-17 years in good health and CMV-seronegative. This CDR3 is CASSFSADTEAFF. The CDR3 DNA reads as TGTGCCAGCAGCTTCTCTGCGGACACTGAAGCTTTCTTT. Variable domain in full (rest from reference TRBV5-5 and TRBJ1-1): DAGVTQSPTHLIKTRGQQVTLRCSPISGHKSVSWYQQVLGQGPQFIFQYYEKEERGRGNFPDRFSARQFPNYSSELNVNALLLGDSALYLCASSFSADTEAFFGQGTRLTVV.